These 26 T cell receptor beta chains originate from one sample sequenced in a study of T cells in Graves' hyperthyroidism and ophthalmopathy. Researchers took RNA transcripts and amplified the TCR beta CDR3 regions from them. Using the HTBI primer set, a first-round RT-PCR was run on the TCR CDR3. Using its own MiXCR run on the multiplex PCR reads, TCRdb lists one record per CDR3 protein. The sample records about 620,000 distinct CDR3 sequences, under 20% being singletons. Sample: blood. The receptor source for this set is a woman aged 25 to 45 with Graves' hyperthyroidism.

Concerning this clonotype: A read error may explain this, as a much larger clone is one base away. This chain joins TRBV6-5 and TRBJ1-1, with 7 bases fitting TRBD1. The CDR3 is made up of 15 amino acids. Germline CDR1 MNHEY, CDR2 SVGAGI. Trimming took 0 bases from V and 6 from J; bases not matched to a gene: 7. The CDR3 nucleotides are TGTGCCAGCAGTTACTCGGCAGGGGGGGGGGCTGAAGCTTTCTTT. Translation gives CASSYSAGGGAEAFF.

Many counts were recorded for this clonotype. The gene calls are TRBV28 and TRBJ1-2; D is possibly TRBD1 (6 bases). Germline V gives CDR1 MDHEN, CDR2 SYDVKM. Trimming took off 5 bases at V and 5 bases at J, with 27 bases between the two ends. The CDR3 is 18 amino acids. As DNA, the CDR3 is TGTGCCAGCAGTCCGGAACTGGGGGCAGCCGGGGGTTTATATGGCTACACCTTC. It yields the protein CASSPELGAAGGLYGYTF.

This clonotype was detected many times. V is TRBV30 and J is TRBJ1-5; perhaps TRBD1 as D (5 bases). CDR1 GTSNPN and CDR2 SVGIG come from the germline V gene (reference sequence). Trimming pared 4 bases from V and 3 bases from J, leaving 19 bases between. The CDR3 sequence is 16 residues long. The CDR3: CAWNKPGLGHNQPQHF. In nucleotides, the CDR3 is TGTGCCTGGAACAAACCGGGACTTGGGCACAATCAGCCCCAGCATTTT.

The rearrangement uses TRBV19 and TRBJ2-3; TRBD2 is a possible D gene (6 bases). V dropped 5 bases and J dropped 7 bases, with 16 bases sitting between them. The CDR3 loop spans 14 amino acids. Germline V gives CDR1 LNHDA, CDR2 SQIVND (reference sequence). The CDR3, as DNA: TGTGCCAGTAGTCTGGACAAAGGGAGGAATACGCAGTATTTT. It is translated as CASSLDKGRNTQYF.

This clonotype was detected a few times. The rearrangement uses TRBV27 and TRBJ2-2; D may be TRBD1 (6 bases). Germline values: CDR1 MNHEY, CDR2 SMNVEV (reference sequence). V was clipped by 8 bases and J by 6 bases, with 31 bases between them. The CDR3 runs 19 residues. CDR3 DNA sequence: TGTGCCAGCTCAGAATTTCAGAAACCGGGACAACCGGGACCCGGGGAGCTGTTTTTT. Translated: CASSEFQKPGQPGPGELFF.

This chain connects TRBV6-5 to TRBJ1-1; the match to TRBD1 covers 8 bases. Germline V gives CDR1 MNHEY, CDR2 SVGAGI. This CDR3 is built from 16 residues. V was clipped by 2 bases and J by 5 bases; unmatched bases: 10. CDR3 nucleotides: TGTGCCAGCAGTTACGAGGACAGGGAGAGATGGACTGAAGCTTTCTTT. As protein: CASSYEDRERWTEAFF.

In its sample, this clonotype was seen a few times. The J gene is TRBJ2-3, the V gene TRBV5-1, with unresolved D. CDR1 and CDR2 (germline): SGHRS, YFSETQ. CDR3 length: 15 amino acids. Deletions cut 0 bases from V and 4 bases from J, with 12 bases between. The CDR3 DNA reads as TGCGCCAGCAGCTTGGATGTTAGCCCCCCAGATACGCAGTATTTT. Translated, it gives CASSLDVSPPDTQYF.

This chain links TRBV12-3 or TRBV12-4 with TRBJ2-7; D is possibly TRBD1 or TRBD2 (6 bases each). The CDR3 consists of 15 residues. DNA of the CDR3: TGTGCTTCTTGGGGGGCTAGCCAATTCTCCTACGAGCAGTACTTC. Its protein product is CASWGASQFSYEQYF.

The chain joins TRBV14 to TRBJ1-1; D gene uncertain. Per the germline V gene, CDR1 is SGHDN and CDR2 is FVKESK. V lost 1 base, J lost 5 bases, and 8 bases lay in between. This CDR3 is 13 amino acids long. CDR3 nucleotides: TGTGCCAGCAGCCAAGTCAGGAGTACTGAAGCTTTCTTT. Translating it yields CASSQVRSTEAFF.

This clonotype was detected a few times. This chain uses TRBV28 with TRBJ2-2; TRBD2 matches 9 bases. The CDR3 runs 16 residues. Germline CDR1 is MDHEN and CDR2 is SYDVKM. The junction had 7 bases not matched to a gene; V was cut back by 4 bases and J by 4 bases. The CDR3 sequence: CASSSQREAGTGELFF. CDR3 bases: TGTGCCAGCAGTTCCCAGCGGGAGGCGGGCACCGGGGAGCTGTTTTTT. Supplemented by reference TRBV28 and TRBJ2-2, the full variable domain reads DVKVTQSSRYLVKRTGEKVFLECVQDMDHENMFWYRQDPGLGLRLIYFSYDVKMKEKGDIPEGYSVSREKKERFSLILESASTNQTSMYLCASSSQREAGTGELFFGEGSRLTVL.

In this sample, this clonotype turned up many times. J is TRBJ2-3 and V is TRBV12-3 or TRBV12-4; 8 bases align to TRBD2. V shed 5 bases, J shed 2 bases, and the junction held 6 bases outside the gene matches. The CDR3 has 15 residues. The CDR3 sequence: CASSPLAESTDTQYF. The CDR3 nucleotides are TGTGCCAGCAGTCCACTAGCGGAGTCCACAGATACGCAGTATTTT.

A few counts support this clonotype. The CDR3 bases are TGTGCCAGTACCCGGGAAGACCCCTATAATTCACCCCTCCACTTT. It yields the protein CASTREDPYNSPLHF. V gene TRBV19 combines with J gene TRBJ1-6; D ambiguous. The CDR3 spans 15 residues. V was trimmed by 7 bases and J by 2 bases, leaving 12 bases between them. Germline V gene sequence: CDR1 LNHDA, CDR2 SQIVND (reference sequence). Filled out from reference TRBV19 and TRBJ1-6, the complete variable domain reads DGGITQSPKYLFRKEGQNVTLSCEQNLNHDAMYWYRQDPGQGLRLIYYSQIVNDFQKGDIAEGYSVSREKKESFPLTVTSAQKNPTAFYLCASTREDPYNSPLHFGNGTRLTVT.

V gene TRBV4-3 combines with J gene TRBJ2-1; 9 nucleotides match TRBD1. This CDR3 region has 17 residues. Germline assignment: CDR1 LGHNA and CDR2 YSLEER. With 0 bases clipped from V and 4 bases from J, the junction kept 7 bases outside the gene matches. DNA for the CDR3: TGCGCCAGCAGCCAAGAGATAGGGACAGGGAGTTACAATGAGCAGTTCTTC. Encoded protein: CASSQEIGTGSYNEQFF.

This clonotype was seen at least ten times. The chain joins TRBV7-9 to TRBJ2-3; no definite D call. The germline V gene has CDR1 SEHNR and CDR2 FQNEAQ (reference sequence). Deletions cut 3 bases from V and 5 bases from J, with 6 bases between. The CDR3 has 12 residues. CDR3 sequence (DNA): TGTGCCAGCAGCTTCGAGGTAGATACGCAGTATTTT. Amino acids: CASSFEVDTQYF. The full variable domain, completed using reference TRBV7-9 and TRBJ2-3, is DTGVSQNPRHKITKRGQNVTFRCDPISEHNRLYWYRQTLGQGPEFLTYFQNEAQLEKSRLLSDRFSAERPKGSFSTLEIQRTEQGDSAMYLCASSFEVDTQYFGPGTRLTVL.

This clonotype was picked up one time. Compared with germline, one end of the junction differs, possibly owing to a read error. V and J are TRBV7-2 and TRBJ1-5; possibly TRBD1 for D (5 bases). In germline, CDR1 is SGHTA, CDR2 FQGNSA. This CDR3 is 15 amino acids long. The CDR3 DNA is TGTGTCAGCAGCTTAGTGGGGGGTAGCAATCAGCCCCAGCATTTT. Translating it yields CVSSLVGGSNQPQHF.

This clonotype was found a few times. The rearrangement uses TRBV25-1 and TRBJ2-1; TRBD2 might be the D (6 bases). V was cut by 8 bases and J by 12 bases, with 29 bases left in between. CDR3 length: 16 amino acids. Per germline, CDR1 MGHDK and CDR2 SYGVNS. CDR3 sequence: CASGKGTPQDVMGQFF. The CDR3 bases are TGTGCCAGCGGCAAAGGGACTCCCCAAGACGTAATGGGGCAGTTCTTC.

In its sample, this clonotype was seen a few times. The V call is TRBV5-4, the J call TRBJ1-2, with D perhaps matching TRBD1 (6 bases). The ends were cut back, 10 bases at V and 2 bases at J, with 15 bases in the middle. Looked up from germline, CDR1 is SGHNT and CDR2 is YYREEE (reference sequence). The CDR3 runs to 13 residues. The CDR3 protein is CASRAGQNYGYTF. CDR3 sequence (DNA): TGTGCCTCCCGGGCAGGACAGAACTATGGCTACACCTTC. Filled out from reference TRBV5-4 and TRBJ1-2, the complete variable domain reads ETGVTQSPTHLIKTRGQQVTLRCSSQSGHNTVSWYQQALGQGPQFIFQYYREEENGRGNFPPRFSGLQFPNYSSELNVNALELDDSALYLCASRAGQNYGYTFGSGTRLTVV.

This chain joins TRBV19 and TRBJ2-1, with 12 bases aligning to TRBD1. Germline lookup yields CDR1 LNHDA and CDR2 SQIVND (reference sequence). The CDR3 is 16 amino acids. V trimming: 3 bases; J trimming: 8 bases; junction bases outside the gene matches: 8. CDR3 in DNA: TGTGCCAGTAGTATTAATATGGGGACAGGGGGCGATGAGCAGTTCTTC. Protein: CASSINMGTGGDEQFF.

The chain has TRBV7-2 and TRBJ1-4; the D gene is possibly TRBD1 (6 bases). Germline V lookup: CDR1 SGHTA, CDR2 FQGNSA. V lost 5 bases to trimming and J lost 0 bases, with 16 bases between them. The CDR3 consists of 17 residues. Here the CDR3 DNA reads TGTGCCAGCAGCCCGTTGCGGGGGCGCGCAACTAATGAAAAACTGTTTTTT. The encoded protein is CASSPLRGRATNEKLFF.

The V call is TRBV9, the J call TRBJ2-7, with TRBD2 matching over 7 bases. CDR1 SGDLS and CDR2 YYNGEE come from the germline V gene. This CDR3 spans 15 amino acids. The V gene end was trimmed by 0 bases and the J gene end by 4 bases; junction bases not matched to a gene: 7. CDR3 in amino acids: CASSVEGQGGYEQYF. The CDR3 DNA is TGTGCCAGCAGCGTAGAAGGGCAGGGAGGGTACGAGCAGTACTTC.

This clonotype was picked up many times. The CDR3 coding sequence is TGCAGTGCTAGAGATCTGGGGACTAGACCCTACGAGCAGTACTTC. As protein: CSARDLGTRPYEQYF. The rearrangement uses TRBV20-1 and TRBJ2-7; TRBD2 matches 8 bases. Germline CDR1 DFQATT, CDR2 SNEGSKA (reference sequence). CDR3 length: 15 amino acids. V dropped 0 bases and J dropped 2; count of bases not matched to a gene: 6.

This clonotype appeared many times. The genes are TRBV7-9 and TRBJ2-5; possible D gene TRBD1, 5 bases. This CDR3 spans 16 amino acids. V gave up 5 bases and J gave up 3 bases, with 19 bases separating them. CDR1 is SEHNR, CDR2 FQNEAQ, per germline (reference sequence). The CDR3 loop reads CASSPHPDRAKETQYF. The CDR3 DNA reads as TGTGCCAGCAGCCCTCATCCAGACAGAGCCAAAGAGACCCAGTACTTC.

This clonotype was observed many times. V is TRBV3-1 and J is TRBJ2-5; 9 bases are a match to TRBD2. CDR3 length equals 18 residues. The V gene end was trimmed by 0 bases and the J gene end by 3 bases; junction bases not matched to a gene: 11. The germline V gene has CDR1 LGHDT and CDR2 YNNKEL (reference sequence). CDR3 sequence: CASSQDPRSGRWEETQYF. The CDR3 nucleotides read TGTGCCAGCAGCCAAGACCCGAGGAGCGGGAGGTGGGAAGAGACCCAGTACTTC.

This clonotype was seen a handful of times. The rearrangement joins TRBV18 to TRBJ1-2; D is unresolved. This CDR3 has 11 amino acids. Trimming took 4 bases from V and 8 from J, leaving 8 bases between them. CDR1 is KGHSH and CDR2 is LQKENI in the germline V gene. Here the CDR3 DNA reads TGTGCCAGCTCACAGGGTCGCGGCTACACCTTC. Translating gives CASSQGRGYTF. Filled out from reference TRBV18 and TRBJ1-2, the complete variable domain reads NAGVMQNPRHLVRRRGQEARLRCSPMKGHSHVYWYRQLPEEGLKFMVYLQKENIIDESGMPKERFSAEFPKEGPSILRIQQVVRGDSAAYFCASSQGRGYTFGSGTRLTVV.

This clonotype occurred many times. CDR3 region: CASKEQGAIREKLFF. The CDR3 DNA reads TGTGCCAGCAAGGAACAGGGGGCTATTCGGGAAAAACTGTTTTTT. This chain uses TRBV2 with TRBJ1-4; 9 bases map to TRBD1. With V trimmed by 7 bases and J by 8 bases, 11 bases remained unmatched. The germline gives CDR1 SNHLY, CDR2 FYNNEI. This CDR3 is built from 15 residues.

This CDR3 is CASSLGEPSNQPQHF. The DNA of the CDR3 is TGCGCCAGCAGCTTGGGGGAGCCGAGCAATCAGCCCCAGCATTTT. The chain joins TRBV5-1 to TRBJ1-5, with D uncertain. The CDR3 is 15 amino acids. Deletions cut 0 bases from V and 1 base from J, with 8 bases between. The germline V gene encodes CDR1 SGHRS and CDR2 YFSETQ.